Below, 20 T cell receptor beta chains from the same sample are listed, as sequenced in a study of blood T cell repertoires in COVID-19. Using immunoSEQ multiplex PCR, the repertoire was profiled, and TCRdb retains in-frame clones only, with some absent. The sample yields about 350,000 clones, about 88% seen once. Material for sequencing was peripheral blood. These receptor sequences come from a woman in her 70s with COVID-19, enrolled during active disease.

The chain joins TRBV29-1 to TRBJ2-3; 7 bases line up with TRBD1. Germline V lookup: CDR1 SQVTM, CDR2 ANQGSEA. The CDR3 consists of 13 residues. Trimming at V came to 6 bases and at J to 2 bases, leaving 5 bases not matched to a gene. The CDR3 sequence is CSVLGQATDTQYF. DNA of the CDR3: TGCAGCGTCCTCGGACAGGCCACAGATACGCAGTATTTT.

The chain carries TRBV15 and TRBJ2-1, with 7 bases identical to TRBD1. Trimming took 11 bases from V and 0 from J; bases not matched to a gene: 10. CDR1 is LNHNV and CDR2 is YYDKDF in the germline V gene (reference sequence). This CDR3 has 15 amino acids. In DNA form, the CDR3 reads TGTGCCTCGGGCGACAGGGCTAGCTCCTACAATGAGCAGTTCTTC. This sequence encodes CASGDRASSYNEQFF.

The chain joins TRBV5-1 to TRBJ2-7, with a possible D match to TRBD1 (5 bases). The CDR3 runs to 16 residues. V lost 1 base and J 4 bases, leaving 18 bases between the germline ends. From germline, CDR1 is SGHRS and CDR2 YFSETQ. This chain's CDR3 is CASSLSMGQGVYEQYF. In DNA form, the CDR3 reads TGCGCCAGCAGCTTGAGCATGGGTCAGGGTGTATACGAGCAGTACTTC.

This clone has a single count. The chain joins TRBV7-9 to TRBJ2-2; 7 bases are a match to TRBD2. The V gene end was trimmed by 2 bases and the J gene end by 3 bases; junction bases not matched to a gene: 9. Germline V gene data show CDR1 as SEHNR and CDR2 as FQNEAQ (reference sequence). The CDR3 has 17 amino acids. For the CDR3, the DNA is TGTGCCAGCAGCTTACCGGGGGGAATCCGAGACACCGGGGAGCTGTTTTTT. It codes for CASSLPGGIRDTGELFF.

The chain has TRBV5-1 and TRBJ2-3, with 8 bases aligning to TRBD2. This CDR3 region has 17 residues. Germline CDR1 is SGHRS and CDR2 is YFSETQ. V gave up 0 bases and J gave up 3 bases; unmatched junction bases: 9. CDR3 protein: CASSLVGQGGGTDTQYF. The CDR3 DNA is TGCGCCAGCAGCTTGGTTGGCCAGGGCGGGGGGACAGATACGCAGTATTTT.

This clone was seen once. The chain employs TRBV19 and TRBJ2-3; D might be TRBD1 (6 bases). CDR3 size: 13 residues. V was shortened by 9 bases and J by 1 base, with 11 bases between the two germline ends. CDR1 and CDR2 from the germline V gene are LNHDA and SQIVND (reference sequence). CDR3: CASSRTGTDTQYF. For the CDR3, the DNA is TGTGCCAGCTCCCGGACAGGCACAGATACGCAGTATTTT.

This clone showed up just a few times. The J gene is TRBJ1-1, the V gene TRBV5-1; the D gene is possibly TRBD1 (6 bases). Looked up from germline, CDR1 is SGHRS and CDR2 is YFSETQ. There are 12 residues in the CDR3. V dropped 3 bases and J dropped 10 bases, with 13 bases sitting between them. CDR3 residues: CASSSEQGRAFF. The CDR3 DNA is TGCGCCAGCAGCTCCGAACAGGGTAGAGCTTTCTTT.

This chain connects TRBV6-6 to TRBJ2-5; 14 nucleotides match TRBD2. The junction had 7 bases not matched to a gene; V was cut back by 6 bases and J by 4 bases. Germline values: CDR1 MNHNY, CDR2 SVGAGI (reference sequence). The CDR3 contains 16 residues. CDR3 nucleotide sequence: TGTGCCAGCAGAGGGGGACTAGCGGGGGATAGAGAGACCCAGTACTTC. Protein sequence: CASRGGLAGDRETQYF.

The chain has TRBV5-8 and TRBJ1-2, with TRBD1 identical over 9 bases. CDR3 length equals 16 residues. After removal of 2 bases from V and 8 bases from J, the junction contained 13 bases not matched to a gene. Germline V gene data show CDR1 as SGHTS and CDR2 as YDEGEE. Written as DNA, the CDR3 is TGTGCCAGCAGCTTCGACCATCCCGGGACAGGGATGGGCTACACCTTC. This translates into CASSFDHPGTGMGYTF.

The CDR3, as DNA: TGCAGCGTTGACGTCCAGGGGGGCAGTGAGCAGTTCTTC. It codes for CSVDVQGGSEQFF. The chain carries TRBV29-1 and TRBJ2-1, with TRBD1 as a possible D gene (7 bases). Germline CDR1 SQVTM, CDR2 ANQGSEA. The CDR3 runs 13 residues. V gave up 3 bases and J gave up 9 bases, with 15 bases separating them.

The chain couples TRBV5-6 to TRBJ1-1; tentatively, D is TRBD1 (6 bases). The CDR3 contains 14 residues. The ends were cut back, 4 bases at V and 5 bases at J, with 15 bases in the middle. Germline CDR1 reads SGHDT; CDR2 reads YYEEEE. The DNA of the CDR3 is TGTGCCAGCAGCATTGGACAGCCGAGGACTGAAGCTTTCTTT. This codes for CASSIGQPRTEAFF.

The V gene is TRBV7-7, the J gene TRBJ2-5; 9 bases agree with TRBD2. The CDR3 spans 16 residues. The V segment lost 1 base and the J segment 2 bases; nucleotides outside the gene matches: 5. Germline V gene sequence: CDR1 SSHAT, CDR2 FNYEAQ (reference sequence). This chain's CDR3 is CASSLGPSGGQETQYF. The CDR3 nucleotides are TGTGCCAGCAGCTTAGGTCCCAGCGGGGGGCAAGAGACCCAGTACTTC. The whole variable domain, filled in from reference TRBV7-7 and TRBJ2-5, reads GAGVSQSPRYKVTKRGQDVTLRCDPISSHATLYWYQQALGQGPEFLTYFNYEAQPDKSGLPSDRFSAERPEGSISTLTIQRTEQRDSAMYRCASSLGPSGGQETQYFGPGTRLLVL.

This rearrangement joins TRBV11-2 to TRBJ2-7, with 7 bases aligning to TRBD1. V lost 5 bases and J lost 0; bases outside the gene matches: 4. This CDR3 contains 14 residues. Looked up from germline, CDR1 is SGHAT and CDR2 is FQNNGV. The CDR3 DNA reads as TGTGCCAGCAGCAGTTACAGGGGCTCCTACGAGCAGTACTTC. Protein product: CASSSYRGSYEQYF.

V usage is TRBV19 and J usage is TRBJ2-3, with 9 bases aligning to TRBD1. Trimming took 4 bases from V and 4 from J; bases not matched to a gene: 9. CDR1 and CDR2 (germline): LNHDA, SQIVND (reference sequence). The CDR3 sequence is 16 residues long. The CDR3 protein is CASSKQRTGGPDTQYF. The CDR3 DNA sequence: TGTGCCAGTAGTAAACAAAGAACAGGGGGCCCAGATACGCAGTATTTT.

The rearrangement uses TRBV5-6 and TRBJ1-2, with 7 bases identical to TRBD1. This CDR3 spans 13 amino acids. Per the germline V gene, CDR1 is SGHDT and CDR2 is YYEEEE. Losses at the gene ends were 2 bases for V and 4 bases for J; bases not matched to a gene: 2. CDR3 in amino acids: CASSLRDSYGYTF. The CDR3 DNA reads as TGTGCCAGCAGCTTAAGGGACAGCTATGGCTACACCTTC.

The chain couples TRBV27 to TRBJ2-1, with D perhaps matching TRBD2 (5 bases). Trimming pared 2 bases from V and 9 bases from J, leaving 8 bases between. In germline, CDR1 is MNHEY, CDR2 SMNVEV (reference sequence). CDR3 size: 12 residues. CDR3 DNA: TGTGCCAGCAGTTTAGGGGAGTCTGAGCAGTTCTTC. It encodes CASSLGESEQFF.

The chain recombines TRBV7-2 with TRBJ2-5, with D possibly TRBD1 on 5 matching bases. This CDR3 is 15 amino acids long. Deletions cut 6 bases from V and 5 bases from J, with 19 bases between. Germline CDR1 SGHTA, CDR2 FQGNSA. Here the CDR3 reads CASRPVLGASETQYF. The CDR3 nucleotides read TGTGCCAGCAGACCGGTCCTAGGGGCGTCGGAGACCCAGTACTTC.

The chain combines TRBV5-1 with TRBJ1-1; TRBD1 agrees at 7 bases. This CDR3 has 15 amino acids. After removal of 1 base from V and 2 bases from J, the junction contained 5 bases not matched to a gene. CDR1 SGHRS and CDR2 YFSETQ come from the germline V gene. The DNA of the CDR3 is TGCGCCAGCAGCTTGAACAACAGGGGAAACACTGAAGCTTTCTTT. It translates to CASSLNNRGNTEAFF.

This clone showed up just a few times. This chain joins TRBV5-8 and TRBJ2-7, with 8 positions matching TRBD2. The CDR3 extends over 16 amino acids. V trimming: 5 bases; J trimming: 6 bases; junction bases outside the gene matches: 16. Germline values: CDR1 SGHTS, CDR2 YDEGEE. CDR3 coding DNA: TGTGCCAGCAGTTCGCGTGATCGGGGGGGTCTCGCCGAGCAGTACTTC. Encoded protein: CASSSRDRGGLAEQYF.

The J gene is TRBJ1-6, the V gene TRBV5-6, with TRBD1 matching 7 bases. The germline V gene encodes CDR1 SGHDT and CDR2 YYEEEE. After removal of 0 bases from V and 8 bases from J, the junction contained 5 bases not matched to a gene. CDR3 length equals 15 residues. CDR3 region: CASSLVPGGDSPLHF. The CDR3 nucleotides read TGTGCCAGCAGCTTGGTTCCAGGGGGTGATTCACCCCTCCACTTT.